These 23 T cell receptor beta chains originate from one sample sequenced in a study of technical replicates of blood from a few donors. This table comes from immunoSEQ multiplex PCR, and its TCRdb copy is limited to in-frame clones, with some not included. This sample has approximately 74,000 clones, with 75% to 90% found just once. Sequenced sample: PBMCs. These TCRs come from a human donor in good health. Some clones in this sample may be carry-over from other donors' samples.

There are a few counts of this clone. This chain connects TRBV7-9 to TRBJ1-2, with D possibly TRBD1 on 6 matching bases. Trimming stripped 5 bases from V and 7 bases from J, with 14 bases between. There are 13 residues in the CDR3. CDR1 SEHNR and CDR2 FQNEAQ come from the germline V gene (reference sequence). CDR3 protein: CASSPDRRLGYTF. Written as DNA, the CDR3 is TGTGCCAGCAGCCCCGACAGGCGCCTTGGCTACACCTTC.

This clone occurred once. This chain joins TRBV27 and TRBJ2-6; D is uncertain. V lost 5 bases to trimming and J lost 0 bases, with 17 bases between them. The CDR3 length is 18 residues. CDR1 is MNHEY and CDR2 is SMNVEV in the germline V gene (reference sequence). The CDR3 reads CASSPQTPESSGANVLTF. The CDR3, as DNA: TGTGCCAGCAGTCCGCAGACACCCGAGAGCTCTGGGGCCAACGTCCTGACTTTC. Complete variable domain (other parts from reference TRBV27 and TRBJ2-6): EAQVTQNPRYLITVTGKKLTVTCSQNMNHEYMSWYRQDPGLGLRQIYYSMNVEVTDKGDVPEGYKVSRKEKRNFPLILESPSPNQTSLYFCASSPQTPESSGANVLTFGAGSRLTVL.

This rearrangement joins TRBV10-3 to TRBJ2-1, with TRBD2 matching over 11 bases. CDR1 ENHRY and CDR2 SYGVKD come from the germline V gene. This CDR3 has 16 amino acids. Losses at the gene ends were 0 bases for V and 12 bases for J; bases not matched to a gene: 10. The CDR3 loop reads CAISESTTSGGGVQFF. The CDR3 DNA follows: TGTGCCATCAGTGAGTCTACTACTAGCGGGGGCGGCGTGCAGTTCTTC.

This rearrangement joins TRBV5-1 to TRBJ1-2, with a weak D call TRBD1 (6 bases). This CDR3 has 16 residues. Germline V lookup: CDR1 SGHRS, CDR2 YFSETQ. Trimming removed 3 bases from V and 8 bases from J, with 23 bases in between. The CDR3 DNA reads as TGCGCCAGCAGCTCTCCCGGACAGCCCCACCTGGGAGGCTACACCTTC. This encodes CASSSPGQPHLGGYTF. The full variable domain, completed using reference TRBV5-1 and TRBJ1-2, is KAGVTQTPRYLIKTRGQQVTLSCSPISGHRSVSWYQQTPGQGLQFLFEYFSETQRNKGNFPGRFSGRQFSNSRSEMNVSTLELGDSALYLCASSSPGQPHLGGYTFGSGTRLTVV.

V and J are TRBV7-9 and TRBJ1-1, with TRBD1 matching over 8 bases. The germline V gene has CDR1 SEHNR and CDR2 FQNEAQ (reference sequence). The CDR3 sequence is 15 residues long. Germline trimming cut 5 bases from V and 5 bases from J; bases unmatched to any gene: 10. The CDR3 loop reads CASSRIGQGGTEAFF. The CDR3 DNA is TGTGCCAGCAGCCGAATCGGACAGGGAGGGACTGAAGCTTTCTTT. The full variable domain, with the rest looked up from reference TRBV7-9 and TRBJ1-1, is DTGVSQNPRHKITKRGQNVTFRCDPISEHNRLYWYRQTLGQGPEFLTYFQNEAQLEKSRLLSDRFSAERPKGSFSTLEIQRTEQGDSAMYLCASSRIGQGGTEAFFGQGTRLTVV.

The rearrangement uses TRBV30 and TRBJ2-4; 13 nucleotides line up with TRBD2. The CDR3 has 17 amino acids. The ends lost 1 base at V and 8 bases at J; junction bases unmatched: 11. Germline lookup yields CDR1 GTSNPN and CDR2 SVGIG (reference sequence). This CDR3 is CAWSEGTSGISGDIQYF. DNA of the CDR3: TGTGCCTGGAGTGAAGGGACTAGCGGGATTTCTGGAGACATTCAGTACTTC.

V and J are TRBV7-9 and TRBJ2-3, with TRBD2 matching 10 bases. The V segment lost 1 base and the J segment 2 bases; nucleotides outside the gene matches: 3. This CDR3 has 16 amino acids. Looked up from germline, CDR1 is SEHNR and CDR2 is FQNEAQ (reference sequence). The CDR3, as DNA: TGTGCCAGCAGCTTAGGAGCGGGGGGGGCCACAGATACGCAGTATTTT. This translates into CASSLGAGGATDTQYF. The full variable domain, with the rest looked up from reference TRBV7-9 and TRBJ2-3, is DTGVSQNPRHKITKRGQNVTFRCDPISEHNRLYWYRQTLGQGPEFLTYFQNEAQLEKSRLLSDRFSAERPKGSFSTLEIQRTEQGDSAMYLCASSLGAGGATDTQYFGPGTRLTVL.

The rearrangement uses TRBV7-2 and TRBJ2-7; 10 nucleotides line up with TRBD1. The CDR3 is 14 residues long. V was clipped by 5 bases and J by 6 bases; unmatched bases: 7. The germline V gene has CDR1 SGHTA and CDR2 FQGNSA. In nucleotides, the CDR3 is TGTGCCAGCAGCATCCGGGACAGGGGTGGCGAGCAGTACTTC. It specifies CASSIRDRGGEQYF.

This chain uses TRBV29-1 with TRBJ2-7; a weak D match, TRBD1 (5 bases). Trimming took 4 bases from V and 1 from J, leaving 11 bases between them. Looked up from germline, CDR1 is SQVTM and CDR2 is ANQGSEA. This CDR3 comprises 13 residues. In nucleotides, the CDR3 is TGCAGCGTTGGGACAAACTTTTCCTACGAGCAGTACTTC. This encodes CSVGTNFSYEQYF.

The rearrangement uses TRBV30 and TRBJ1-2, with a weak D call TRBD1 (5 bases). The length of the CDR3 is 12 residues. Germline CDR1 and CDR2: GTSNPN and SVGIG (reference sequence). V was trimmed by 5 bases and J by 6 bases, leaving 13 bases between them. The chain's CDR3 is CAWGRGLNGYTF. The CDR3 coding sequence is TGTGCCTGGGGTAGGGGTCTCAATGGCTACACCTTC. Using reference TRBV30 and TRBJ1-2 for the parts outside the CDR3, the full variable domain is SQTIHQWPATLVQPVGSPLSLECTVEGTSNPNLYWYRQAAGRGLQLLFYSVGIGQISSEVPQNLSASRPQDRQFILSSKKLLLSDSGFYLCAWGRGLNGYTFGSGTRLTVV.

The chain recombines TRBV11-1 with TRBJ2-5, with 12 bases matching TRBD2. The V and J ends lost 5 bases and 1 base, in that order; junction bases with no gene match: 5. Germline-derived CDR1 and CDR2 are SGHAT and FQDESV (reference sequence). The CDR3 has 16 residues. As DNA, the CDR3 is TGTGCCAGCAGCCCTGAACTAGCGGGGGGCCAAGAGACCCAGTACTTC. It yields the protein CASSPELAGGQETQYF.

The chain links TRBV11-1 to TRBJ2-5; no clear D gene. The CDR3 has 15 amino acids. V was pared by 3 bases and J by 3 bases, with 14 bases between. The germline gives CDR1 SGHAT, CDR2 FQDESV (reference sequence). The CDR3: CASSFSPQEKETQYF. CDR3 bases: TGTGCCAGCAGCTTTTCCCCTCAGGAAAAAGAGACCCAGTACTTC.

A single count supports this clone. The V call is TRBV6-5, the J call TRBJ1-5, with 7 bases matching TRBD1. The V gene end was trimmed by 6 bases and the J gene end by 3 bases; junction bases not matched to a gene: 5. In germline, CDR1 is MNHEY, CDR2 SVGAGI. CDR3 size: 14 residues. CDR3 amino acids: CASRLQGNNQPQHF. CDR3 nucleotides: TGTGCCAGCAGGCTACAGGGGAACAATCAGCCCCAGCATTTT.

Only one count was recorded for this clone. This rearrangement joins TRBV2 to TRBJ1-1, with 10 nucleotides matching TRBD1. This CDR3 region has 16 residues. Germline trimming cut 11 bases from V and 0 bases from J; bases unmatched to any gene: 12. Germline loops: CDR1 SNHLY, CDR2 FYNNEI. The CDR3 region has the DNA TGTGCCGGTACCGGGACAGGGGCGACAATGAACACTGAAGCTTTCTTT. Protein: CAGTGTGATMNTEAFF.

The CDR3 is CASIDGTAYLYGYTF. The CDR3 nucleotides are TGTGCCAGTATTGACGGGACAGCTTATCTCTATGGCTACACCTTC. The gene calls are TRBV25-1 and TRBJ1-2; 7 nucleotides match TRBD1. Germline assignment: CDR1 MGHDK and CDR2 SYGVNS. The junction had 14 bases not matched to a gene; V was cut back by 9 bases and J by 4 bases. This CDR3 region has 15 residues.

The chain recombines TRBV4-2 with TRBJ1-1, with 10 positions matching TRBD1. Germline CDR1 and CDR2: LGHNA and YNFKEQ. The trim removed 0 bases at V and 10 bases at J, leaving 14 bases unmatched. The CDR3 sequence is 17 residues long. CDR3 amino acids: CASSQEDGGQGTASAFF. Here the CDR3 DNA reads TGTGCCAGCAGCCAAGAGGACGGGGGACAGGGGACGGCGTCAGCTTTCTTT.

V gene TRBV6-5 combines with J gene TRBJ1-1; D gene ambiguous. Per the germline V gene, CDR1 is MNHEY and CDR2 is SVGAGI. Trimming pared 1 base from V and 3 bases from J, leaving 6 bases between. CDR3 length equals 13 residues. The DNA of the CDR3 is TGTGCCAGCAGTTACTGGAGGGACACTGAAGCTTTCTTT. Protein: CASSYWRDTEAFF.

CDR3 in DNA: TGTGCCGTAGATAGCGGGAGGTACCAAGAGACCCAGTACTTC. This gives the protein CAVDSGRYQETQYF. The V call is TRBV30, the J call TRBJ2-5, with 10 bases lining up with TRBD2. Per the germline V gene, CDR1 is GTSNPN and CDR2 is SVGIG (reference sequence). V was pared by 8 bases and J by 0 bases, with 6 bases of the junction left unmatched. CDR3 size: 14 residues. The entire variable domain, with the rest obtained from reference TRBV30 and TRBJ2-5, is as follows: SQTIHQWPATLVQPVGSPLSLECTVEGTSNPNLYWYRQAAGRGLQLLFYSVGIGQISSEVPQNLSASRPQDRQFILSSKKLLLSDSGFYLCAVDSGRYQETQYFGPGTRLLVL.

This chain connects TRBV2 to TRBJ2-7; the match to TRBD2 covers 9 bases. Losses at the gene ends were 3 bases for V and 2 bases for J; bases not matched to a gene: 5. Germline V lookup: CDR1 SNHLY, CDR2 FYNNEI. The CDR3 is 15 amino acids. Here the CDR3 reads CASSEASGAPYEQYF. CDR3 nucleotides: TGTGCCAGCAGTGAGGCTAGCGGGGCCCCCTACGAGCAGTACTTC.

This clone was detected only a few times. The J gene is TRBJ1-2, the V gene TRBV7-2; maybe TRBD1 (6 bases). V was shortened by 6 bases and J by 1 base, with 12 bases between the two germline ends. Germline V lookup: CDR1 SGHTA, CDR2 FQGNSA. CDR3 length: 14 residues. For the CDR3, the DNA is TGTGCCAGCAGAGGGGACAATTATAACTATGGCTACACCTTC. It encodes CASRGDNYNYGYTF. Drawing the rest from reference TRBV7-2 and TRBJ1-2, the complete variable domain is GAGVSQSPSNKVTEKGKDVELRCDPISGHTALYWYRQSLGQGLEFLIYFQGNSAPDKSGLPSDRFSAERTGGSVSTLTIQRTQQEDSAVYLCASRGDNYNYGYTFGSGTRLTVV.

The chain combines TRBV7-8 with TRBJ1-4; no reliable D call. This CDR3 has 17 amino acids. Germline CDR1 and CDR2: SGHVS and FQNEAQ. Trimming stripped 5 bases from V and 0 bases from J, with 16 bases between. CDR3 in DNA: TGTGCCAGCAGCCTCCATAGGGAGTATGCAACTAATGAAAAACTGTTTTTT. It codes for CASSLHREYATNEKLFF.

The chain couples TRBV23-1 to TRBJ1-2; D not resolved. TRBV23-1 is treated as an ORF (open reading frame) with a function not yet certain. Trimming stripped 1 base from V and 0 bases from J, with 12 bases between. The CDR3 contains 16 residues. Here the CDR3 DNA reads TGCGCCAGCAGTCAATATCCCCGAATAGCTAACTATGGCTACACCTTC. This gives the protein CASSQYPRIANYGYTF.

The chain employs TRBV5-1 and TRBJ1-4; D is ambiguous. Between the trimmed V and J ends, which lost 4 bases and 0 bases, there was a span of 7 bases. The germline gives CDR1 SGHRS, CDR2 YFSETQ. This CDR3 contains 14 residues. In nucleotides, the CDR3 is TGCGCCAGCAGCGAGTCGGCAACTAATGAAAAACTGTTTTTT. The encoded protein is CASSESATNEKLFF.